A single sample is the source of the 17 T cell receptor beta chains below, sequenced in a study of blood T cell repertoires in COVID-19. Libraries were prepared by immunoSEQ multiplex PCR; TCRdb keeps only in-frame clonotypes and omits some of them. The sample has nearly 25,000 clones, about 72% seen once. The source material was peripheral blood. The receptor source for this set is a woman older than 75 with acute or convalescent COVID-19.

The V and J genes are TRBV19 and TRBJ1-1; 8 positions match TRBD1. Germline values: CDR1 LNHDA, CDR2 SQIVND (reference sequence). V lost 5 bases, J lost 5 bases, and 7 bases stayed unmatched. CDR3 length: 14 amino acids. Written as DNA, the CDR3 is TGTGCCAGTAGTCCCCGGACAGGGAGAACTGAAGCTTTCTTT. It codes for CASSPRTGRTEAFF.

This clone is a singleton in its sample. The V gene is TRBV23-1, the J gene TRBJ2-7; the match to TRBD1 covers 8 bases. TRBV23-1 is labeled an ORF, and its function is uncertain. J lost 0 bases, V lost 3 bases, and 10 bases had no gene match. The CDR3 runs 17 residues. The CDR3 loop is CASSHGQGWPSSYEQYF. Here the CDR3 DNA reads TGCGCCAGCAGTCATGGACAGGGCTGGCCCAGCTCCTACGAGCAGTACTTC.

This clone was seen a handful of times. The chain carries TRBV19 and TRBJ1-3, with unresolved D. The CDR3 covers 14 residues. Looked up from germline, CDR1 is LNHDA and CDR2 is SQIVND (reference sequence). With 10 bases removed from V and 4 bases from J, the gap between germline ends came to 17 bases. As DNA, the CDR3 is TGTGCCACTGTCTTGACGGCGGGAGGAAACACCATATATTTT. Translation gives CATVLTAGGNTIYF.

The chain uses TRBV29-1 and TRBJ2-7; no definite D call. Per germline, CDR1 SQVTM and CDR2 ANQGSEA. V dropped 4 bases and J dropped 4 bases, with 8 bases sitting between them. This CDR3 spans 11 amino acids. The chain's CDR3 is CSVVLRYEQYF. Written as DNA, the CDR3 is TGCAGCGTTGTACTGCGGTACGAGCAGTACTTC.

The CDR3 here is CASSLGGSAAETQYF. CDR3 DNA: TGTGCCAGCAGCTTGGGAGGGTCGGCGGCGGAGACCCAGTACTTC. This sequence joins TRBV5-5 and TRBJ2-5; maybe TRBD2 (5 bases). V was pared by 0 bases and J by 5 bases, with 14 bases between. The germline V gene has CDR1 SGHKS and CDR2 YYEKEE (reference sequence). CDR3 size: 15 residues.

The V call is TRBV5-1, the J call TRBJ1-6, with D hard to call. This CDR3 comprises 12 residues. V was clipped by 2 bases and J by 7 bases, with 4 bases between them. Germline CDR1 is SGHRS and CDR2 is YFSETQ. This CDR3 reads CASSLENSPLHF. The DNA of the CDR3 is TGCGCCAGCAGCTTAGAGAATTCACCCCTCCACTTT.

The genes are TRBV7-9 and TRBJ1-1; 10 nucleotides line up with TRBD1. Per the germline V gene, CDR1 is SEHNR and CDR2 is FQNEAQ (reference sequence). V lost 6 bases to trimming and J lost 1 base; unmatched junction nucleotides: 8. The CDR3 spans 16 residues. CDR3 in amino acids: CASRRPRDRGNTEAFF. CDR3 nucleotides: TGTGCCAGCAGGCGGCCCCGGGACAGGGGGAACACTGAAGCTTTCTTT.

The V call is TRBV2, the J call TRBJ1-1; D is unclear. From germline, CDR1 is SNHLY and CDR2 FYNNEI. The CDR3 loop spans 14 amino acids. The ends were cut back, 4 bases at V and 9 bases at J, with 18 bases in the middle. This CDR3 is CASSVAGEIFKAFF. CDR3 bases: TGTGCCAGCAGTGTGGCGGGCGAGATCTTTAAAGCTTTCTTT.

This clone occurred a few times. This chain connects TRBV5-1 to TRBJ2-5; 9 nucleotides align to TRBD2. CDR3 length: 18 amino acids. Germline V gene data show CDR1 as SGHRS and CDR2 as YFSETQ. V shed 4 bases and J 3 bases; nucleotides not matched to a gene: 16. CDR3 nucleotide sequence: TGCGCCAGCAGCCGCTCGGGGGTTGGTAGCGGGGGCAAAGAGACCCAGTACTTC. It codes for CASSRSGVGSGGKETQYF.

This chain uses TRBV11-2 with TRBJ1-6; D remains unclear. The CDR3 totals 14 residues. V lost 5 bases, J lost 7 bases, and 12 bases lay in between. From germline, CDR1 is SGHAT and CDR2 FQNNGV. The DNA for the CDR3 is TGTGCCAGCAGCCCAGCGGCTGGAAATTCACCCCTCCACTTT. Translated: CASSPAAGNSPLHF.

The rearrangement joins TRBV6-5 to TRBJ2-7; D perhaps matches TRBD1 (5 bases). CDR1 is MNHEY, CDR2 SVGAGI, per germline. Between the trimmed V and J ends, which lost 0 bases and 4 bases, there was a span of 10 bases. This CDR3 contains 14 residues. In DNA form, the CDR3 reads TGTGCCAGCAGTTACTCGGGGCAGGAGTACGAGCAGTACTTC. It yields the protein CASSYSGQEYEQYF.

This sequence joins TRBV15 and TRBJ2-3, with 7 bases fitting TRBD2. Germline trimming cut 1 base from V and 7 bases from J; bases unmatched to any gene: 5. Germline CDR1 LNHNV, CDR2 YYDKDF (reference sequence). The CDR3 totals 14 residues. The CDR3, as DNA: TGTGCCACCAGCAGAGTCGGGGGGAAACATACGCAGTATTTT. It encodes CATSRVGGKHTQYF. The full variable domain, in which reference TRBV15 and TRBJ2-3 provide the parts outside the CDR3, is DAMVIQNPRYQVTQFGKPVTLSCSQTLNHNVMYWYQQKSSQAPKLLFHYYDKDFNNEADTPDNFQSRRPNTSFCFLDIRSPGLGDTAMYLCATSRVGGKHTQYFGPGTRLTVL.

This chain joins TRBV2 and TRBJ1-5; TRBD1 might be the D (6 bases). This CDR3 region has 15 residues. CDR1 is SNHLY and CDR2 is FYNNEI in the germline V gene. The ends were cut back, 4 bases at V and 6 bases at J, with 16 bases in the middle. CDR3 residues: CASSVSGTQSQPQHF. The CDR3 DNA reads TGTGCCAGCAGTGTCTCCGGGACACAAAGTCAGCCCCAGCATTTT.

This clone was recorded only once. This chain joins TRBV7-9 and TRBJ2-3, with TRBD1 as a possible D gene (5 bases). The germline V and J ends were trimmed by 3 bases and 3 bases, with 7 bases remaining between them. This CDR3 has 13 residues. CDR1 is SEHNR, CDR2 FQNEAQ, per germline (reference sequence). Here the CDR3 DNA reads TGTGCCAGCAGCTTCCAGGGAACAGATACGCAGTATTTT. This gives the protein CASSFQGTDTQYF.

The chain couples TRBV29-1 to TRBJ1-2, with D perhaps matching TRBD1 (6 bases). The V gene's germline CDR1 is SQVTM and CDR2 ANQGSEA. The length of the CDR3 is 18 residues. V lost 2 bases, J lost 1 base, and 23 bases lay in between. CDR3 sequence reads: CSVELPRGGADINYGYTF. CDR3 coding DNA: TGCAGCGTTGAACTCCCTAGGGGGGGGGCAGACATTAACTATGGCTACACCTTC.

This clone was observed a few times. The gene calls are TRBV24-1 and TRBJ1-4, with D tentatively TRBD1 (6 bases). Germline values: CDR1 KGHDR, CDR2 SFDVKD. Between the trimmed V and J ends, which lost 3 bases and 8 bases, there was a span of 6 bases. The CDR3 is 12 residues long. The CDR3 spells CATSDGTEKLFF. CDR3 DNA: TGTGCCACCAGTGATGGGACAGAAAAACTGTTTTTT.

The V gene is TRBV18, the J gene TRBJ2-5, with 8 positions matching TRBD1. This CDR3 spans 15 amino acids. From germline, CDR1 is KGHSH and CDR2 LQKENI. V lost 0 bases to trimming and J lost 3 bases; unmatched junction nucleotides: 3. CDR3 region: CASSPPVTGEETQYF. CDR3 nucleotide sequence: TGTGCCAGCTCACCACCGGTGACAGGGGAAGAGACCCAGTACTTC.